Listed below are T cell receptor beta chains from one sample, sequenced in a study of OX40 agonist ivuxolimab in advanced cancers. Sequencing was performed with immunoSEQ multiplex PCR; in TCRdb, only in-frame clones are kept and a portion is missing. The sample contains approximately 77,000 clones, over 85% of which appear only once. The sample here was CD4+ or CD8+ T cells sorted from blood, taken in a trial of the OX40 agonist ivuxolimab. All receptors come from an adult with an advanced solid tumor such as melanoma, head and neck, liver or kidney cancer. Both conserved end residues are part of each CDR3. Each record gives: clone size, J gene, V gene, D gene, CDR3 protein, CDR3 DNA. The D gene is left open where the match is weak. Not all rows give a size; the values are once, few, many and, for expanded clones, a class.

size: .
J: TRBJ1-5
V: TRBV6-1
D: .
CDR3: CASSERWAGLSNQPQHF
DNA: TGTGCCAGCAGTGAACGGTGGGCAGGGCTTAGCAATCAGCCCCAGCATTTT

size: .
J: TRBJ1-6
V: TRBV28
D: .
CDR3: CASSPARSGNSPLHF
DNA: TGTGCCAGCTCACCCGCGCGGTCGGGTAATTCACCCCTCCACTTT

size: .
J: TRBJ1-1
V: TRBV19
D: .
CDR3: CASAALGTPLGNTEAFF
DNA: TGTGCCAGTGCCGCACTCGGGACACCCCTGGGGAACACTGAAGCTTTCTTT

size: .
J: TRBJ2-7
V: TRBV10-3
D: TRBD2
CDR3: CAISAGLAGGYGEQYF
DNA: TGTGCCATCAGTGCAGGACTAGCGGGAGGGTATGGCGAGCAGTACTTC

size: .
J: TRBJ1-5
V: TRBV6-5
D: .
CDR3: CASQKGGGNQPQHF
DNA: TGTGCCAGCCAAAAGGGTGGAGGCAATCAGCCCCAGCATTTT

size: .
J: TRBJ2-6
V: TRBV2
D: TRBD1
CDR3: CAGQGSSGANVLTF
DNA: TGTGCCGGACAGGGGAGTTCTGGGGCCAACGTCCTGACTTTC

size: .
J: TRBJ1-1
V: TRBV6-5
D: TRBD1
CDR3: CASSLVPGQLSTEAFF
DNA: TGTGCCAGCAGTTTAGTACCGGGACAGCTTTCCACTGAAGCTTTCTTT

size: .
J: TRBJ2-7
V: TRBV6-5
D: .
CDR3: CASSPYTGTYEQYF
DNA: TGTGCCAGCAGCCCCTATACAGGGACCTACGAGCAGTACTTC

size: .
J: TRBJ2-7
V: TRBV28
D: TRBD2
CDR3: CASSLERGGNYEQYF
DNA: TGTGCCAGCAGTTTAGAGCGGGGGGGCAATTACGAGCAGTACTTC

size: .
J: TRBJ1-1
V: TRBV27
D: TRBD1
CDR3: CASSLFGQDLQGTEAFF
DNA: TGTGCCAGCAGTTTATTTGGACAGGACTTACAAGGGACTGAAGCTTTCTTT

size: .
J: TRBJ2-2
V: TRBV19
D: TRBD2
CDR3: CASSTGLAGGELFF
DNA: TGTGCCAGTAGTACGGGACTAGCGGGCGGGGAGCTGTTTTTT

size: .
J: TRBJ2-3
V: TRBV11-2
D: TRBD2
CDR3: CASSLCGGVGRYAVF
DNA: TGTGCCAGCAGCTTATGCGGGGGGGTAGGCAGATACGCAGTATTT

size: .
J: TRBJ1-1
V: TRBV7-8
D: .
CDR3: CASSPFSPIMNTEAFF
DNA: TGTGCCAGCAGCCCCTTTTCGCCCATCATGAACACTGAAGCTTTCTTT

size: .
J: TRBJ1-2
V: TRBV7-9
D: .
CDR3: CASSLAGGGYTF
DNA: TGTGCCAGCAGCTTAGCCGGGGGCGGCTACACCTTC

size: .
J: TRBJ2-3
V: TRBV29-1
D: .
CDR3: CSQAGPGTDTQYF
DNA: TGCAGCCAGGCGGGCCCAGGCACAGATACGCAGTATTTT

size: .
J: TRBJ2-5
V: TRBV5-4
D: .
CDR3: CASSYRQSFQETQYF
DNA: TGTGCCAGCAGCTACCGACAGTCCTTCCAAGAGACCCAGTACTTC

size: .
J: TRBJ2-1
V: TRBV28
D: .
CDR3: CASNSPPRHNEQFF
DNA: TGTGCCAGCAACTCCCCCCCGCGCCACAATGAGCAGTTCTTC

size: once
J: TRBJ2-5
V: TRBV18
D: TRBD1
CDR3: CASSPLGQGSMETQYF
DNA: TGTGCCAGCTCACCGCTAGGACAGGGCTCAATGGAGACCCAGTACTTC

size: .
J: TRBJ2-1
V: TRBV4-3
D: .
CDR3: CASSLSRIAFPLNNEQFF
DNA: TGCGCCAGCAGTCTCTCTAGGATAGCGTTCCCGTTGAACAATGAGCAGTTCTTC

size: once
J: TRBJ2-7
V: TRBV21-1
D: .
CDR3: CASSNGGAEQYF
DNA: TGTGCCAGCAGCAACGGAGGGGCTGAGCAGTACTTC

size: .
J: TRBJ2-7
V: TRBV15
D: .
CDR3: CATSRDGTNYEQYF
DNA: TGTGCCACCAGCAGGGACGGGACAAACTACGAGCAGTACTTC

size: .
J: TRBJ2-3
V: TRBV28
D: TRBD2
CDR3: CASSFGVAGVHMDTQYF
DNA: TGTGCCAGCAGTTTCGGAGTAGCGGGGGTGCACATGGATACGCAGTATTTT

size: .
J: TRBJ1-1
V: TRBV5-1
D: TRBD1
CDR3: CASSSGQGNTEAFF
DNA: TGCGCCAGCAGCTCCGGACAGGGGAACACTGAAGCTTTCTTT

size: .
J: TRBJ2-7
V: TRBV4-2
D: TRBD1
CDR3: CASSAGQGDEQYF
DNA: TGTGCCAGCAGCGCCGGACAGGGTGACGAGCAGTACTTC

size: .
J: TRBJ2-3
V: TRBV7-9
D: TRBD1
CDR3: CASSVAGTVPDTQYF
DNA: TGTGCCAGCAGCGTTGCCGGGACAGTTCCAGATACGCAGTATTTT

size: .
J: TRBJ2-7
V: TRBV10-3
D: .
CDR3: CAISESVGEQYF
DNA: TGTGCCATCAGTGAGTCCGTTGGCGAGCAGTACTTC

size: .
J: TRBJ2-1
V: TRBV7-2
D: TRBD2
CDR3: CASTRAGGYNEQFF
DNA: TGTGCCAGCACCCGAGCGGGGGGTTACAATGAGCAGTTCTTC